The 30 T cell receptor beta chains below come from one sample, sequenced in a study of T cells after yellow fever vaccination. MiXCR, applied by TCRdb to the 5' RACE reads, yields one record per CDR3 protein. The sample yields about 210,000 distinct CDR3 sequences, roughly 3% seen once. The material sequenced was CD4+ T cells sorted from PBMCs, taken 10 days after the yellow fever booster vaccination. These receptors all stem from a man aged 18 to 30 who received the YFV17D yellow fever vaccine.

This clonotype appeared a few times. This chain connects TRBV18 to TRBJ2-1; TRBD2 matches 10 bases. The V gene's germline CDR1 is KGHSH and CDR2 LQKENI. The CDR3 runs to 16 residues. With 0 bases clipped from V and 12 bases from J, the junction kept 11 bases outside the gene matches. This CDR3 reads CASSPPAASGGAMQFF. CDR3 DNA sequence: TGTGCCAGCTCACCACCGGCTGCTAGCGGGGGTGCTATGCAGTTCTTC.

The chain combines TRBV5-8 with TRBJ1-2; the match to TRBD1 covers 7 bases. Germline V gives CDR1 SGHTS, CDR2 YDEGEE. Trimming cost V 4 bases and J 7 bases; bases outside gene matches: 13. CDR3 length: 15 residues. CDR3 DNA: TGTGCCAGCAGCCGCTCGACAGGGCTACCGGGTGGCTACACCTTC. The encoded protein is CASSRSTGLPGGYTF.

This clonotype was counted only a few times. The CDR3 DNA reads TGCGCCAGCAGCAAAGCGAGGGATTCACCCCTCCACTTT. Residues: CASSKARDSPLHF. The chain employs TRBV4-1 and TRBJ1-6; D is unresolved. The CDR3 loop spans 13 amino acids. Between the trimmed V and J ends, which lost 5 bases and 8 bases, there was a span of 10 bases. Germline CDR1 MGHRA, CDR2 YSYEKL.

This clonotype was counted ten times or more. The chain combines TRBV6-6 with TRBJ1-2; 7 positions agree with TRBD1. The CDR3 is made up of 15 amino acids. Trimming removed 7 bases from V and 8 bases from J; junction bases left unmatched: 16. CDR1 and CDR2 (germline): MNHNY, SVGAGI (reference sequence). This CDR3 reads CASNPGGGAGGGYTF. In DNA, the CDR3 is TGTGCCAGCAACCCAGGCGGGGGGGCAGGGGGAGGCTACACCTTC.

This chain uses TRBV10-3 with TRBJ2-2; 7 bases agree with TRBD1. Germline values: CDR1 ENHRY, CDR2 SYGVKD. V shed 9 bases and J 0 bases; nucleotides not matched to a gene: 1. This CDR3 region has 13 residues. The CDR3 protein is CAIGQANTGELFF. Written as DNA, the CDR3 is TGTGCCATTGGACAGGCGAACACCGGGGAGCTGTTTTTT.

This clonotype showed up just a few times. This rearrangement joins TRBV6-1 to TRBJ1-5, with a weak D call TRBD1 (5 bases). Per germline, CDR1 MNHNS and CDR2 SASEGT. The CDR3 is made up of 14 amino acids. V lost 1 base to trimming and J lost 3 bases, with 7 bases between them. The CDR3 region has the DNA TGTGCCAGCAGTGAAGGGGGGATCAATCAGCCCCAGCATTTT. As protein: CASSEGGINQPQHF.

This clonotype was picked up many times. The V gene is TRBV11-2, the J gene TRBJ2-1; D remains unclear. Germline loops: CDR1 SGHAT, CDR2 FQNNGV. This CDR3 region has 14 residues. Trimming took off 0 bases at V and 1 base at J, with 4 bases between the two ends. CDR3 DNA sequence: TGTGCCAGCAGCTTAGACGGGTCCTACAATGAGCAGTTCTTC. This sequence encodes CASSLDGSYNEQFF.

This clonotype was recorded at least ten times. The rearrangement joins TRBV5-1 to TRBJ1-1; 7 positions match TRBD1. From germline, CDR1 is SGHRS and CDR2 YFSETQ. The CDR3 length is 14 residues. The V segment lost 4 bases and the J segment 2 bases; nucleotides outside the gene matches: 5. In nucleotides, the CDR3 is TGCGCCAGCAGCATCGGGACAGTTAACACTGAAGCTTTCTTT. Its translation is CASSIGTVNTEAFF.

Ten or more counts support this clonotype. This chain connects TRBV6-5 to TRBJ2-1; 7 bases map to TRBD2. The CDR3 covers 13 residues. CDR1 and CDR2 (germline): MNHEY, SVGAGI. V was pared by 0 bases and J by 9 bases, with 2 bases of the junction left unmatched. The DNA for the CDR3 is TGTGCCAGCAGTTACTCGGGGGGGAGTGAGCAGTTCTTC. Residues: CASSYSGGSEQFF.

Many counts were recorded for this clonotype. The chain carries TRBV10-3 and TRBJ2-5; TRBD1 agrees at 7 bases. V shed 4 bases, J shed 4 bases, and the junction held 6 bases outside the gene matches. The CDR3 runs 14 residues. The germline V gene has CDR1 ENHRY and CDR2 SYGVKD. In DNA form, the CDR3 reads TGTGCCATCAGTGGGTCCCAGGGGGTAGAGACCCAGTACTTC. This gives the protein CAISGSQGVETQYF.

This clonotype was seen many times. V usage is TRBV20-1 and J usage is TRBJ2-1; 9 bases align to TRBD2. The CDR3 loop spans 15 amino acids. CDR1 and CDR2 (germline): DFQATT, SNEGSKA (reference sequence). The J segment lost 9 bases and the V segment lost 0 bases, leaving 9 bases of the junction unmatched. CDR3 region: CSARDQGLAGVEQFF. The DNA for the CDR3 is TGCAGTGCTAGAGATCAGGGACTAGCAGGTGTTGAGCAGTTCTTC.

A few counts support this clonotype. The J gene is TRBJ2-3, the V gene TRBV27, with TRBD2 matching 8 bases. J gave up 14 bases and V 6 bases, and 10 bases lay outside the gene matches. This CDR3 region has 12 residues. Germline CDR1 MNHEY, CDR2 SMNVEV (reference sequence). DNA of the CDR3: TGTGCCAGCAGGCCTAGCGGGCCCGTGTGGTATTTT. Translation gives CASRPSGPVWYF.

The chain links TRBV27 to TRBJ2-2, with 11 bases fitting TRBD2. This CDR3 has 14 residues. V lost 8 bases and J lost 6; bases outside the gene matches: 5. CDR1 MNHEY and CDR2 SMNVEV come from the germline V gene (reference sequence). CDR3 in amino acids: CASRTLAGAGELFF. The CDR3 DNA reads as TGTGCCAGCCGAACACTAGCGGGGGCCGGGGAGCTGTTTTTT.

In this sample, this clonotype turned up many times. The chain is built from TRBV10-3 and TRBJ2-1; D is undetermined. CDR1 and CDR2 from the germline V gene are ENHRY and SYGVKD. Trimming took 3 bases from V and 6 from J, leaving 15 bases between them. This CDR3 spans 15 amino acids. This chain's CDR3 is CAISDGRAARNEQFF. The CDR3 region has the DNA TGTGCCATCAGTGATGGTAGGGCCGCCCGCAATGAGCAGTTCTTC.

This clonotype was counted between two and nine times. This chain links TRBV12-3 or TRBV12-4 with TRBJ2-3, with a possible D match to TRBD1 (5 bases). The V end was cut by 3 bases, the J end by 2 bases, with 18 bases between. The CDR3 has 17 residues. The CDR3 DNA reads TGTGCCAGCAGTTTGGAGCCGCAGGGCACGCTCACAGATACGCAGTATTTT. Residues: CASSLEPQGTLTDTQYF.

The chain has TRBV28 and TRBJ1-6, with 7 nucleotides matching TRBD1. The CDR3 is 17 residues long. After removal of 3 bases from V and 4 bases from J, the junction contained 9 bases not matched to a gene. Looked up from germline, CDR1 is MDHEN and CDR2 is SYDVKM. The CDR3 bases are TGTGCCAGCAGTTTCAACGTAGGGGGCTTTTATAATTCACCCCTCCACTTT. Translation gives CASSFNVGGFYNSPLHF.

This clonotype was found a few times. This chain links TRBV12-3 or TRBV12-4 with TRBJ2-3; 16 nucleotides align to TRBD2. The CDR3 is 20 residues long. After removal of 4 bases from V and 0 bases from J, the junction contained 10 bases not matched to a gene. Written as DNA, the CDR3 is TGTGCCAGCAGTTCAAACTCTGGGACTAGCGGGGGGGCTAGCACAGATACGCAGTATTTT. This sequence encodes CASSSNSGTSGGASTDTQYF.

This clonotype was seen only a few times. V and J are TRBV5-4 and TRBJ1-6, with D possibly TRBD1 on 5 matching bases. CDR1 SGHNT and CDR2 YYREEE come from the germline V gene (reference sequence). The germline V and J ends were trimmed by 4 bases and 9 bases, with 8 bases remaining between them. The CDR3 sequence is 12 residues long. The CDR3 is CASSGGTSPLHF. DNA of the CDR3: TGTGCCAGCAGCGGCGGGACTTCACCCCTCCACTTT.

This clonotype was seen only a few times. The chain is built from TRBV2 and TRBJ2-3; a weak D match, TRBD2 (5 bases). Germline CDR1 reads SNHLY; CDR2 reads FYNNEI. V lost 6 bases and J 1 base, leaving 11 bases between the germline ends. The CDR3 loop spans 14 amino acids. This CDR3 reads CASRQGGGTDTQYF. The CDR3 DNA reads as TGTGCCAGCAGGCAAGGAGGCGGCACAGATACGCAGTATTTT.

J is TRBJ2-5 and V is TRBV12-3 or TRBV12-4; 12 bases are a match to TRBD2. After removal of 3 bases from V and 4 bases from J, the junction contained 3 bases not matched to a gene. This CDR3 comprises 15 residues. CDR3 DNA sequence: TGTGCCAGCAGTTTTAAACTAGCGGGGGGAGAGACCCAGTACTTC. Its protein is CASSFKLAGGETQYF.

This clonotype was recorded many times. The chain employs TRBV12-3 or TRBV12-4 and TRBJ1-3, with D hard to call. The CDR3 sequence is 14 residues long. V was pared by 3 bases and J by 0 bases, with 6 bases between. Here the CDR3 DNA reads TGTGCCAGCAGTTTGGTCCACTCTGGAAACACCATATATTTT. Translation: CASSLVHSGNTIYF.

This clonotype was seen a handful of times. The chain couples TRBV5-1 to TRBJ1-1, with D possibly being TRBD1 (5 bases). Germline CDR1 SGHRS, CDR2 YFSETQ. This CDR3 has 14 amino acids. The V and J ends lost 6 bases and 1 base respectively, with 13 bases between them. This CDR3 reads CASTPGQPNTEAFF. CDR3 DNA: TGCGCCAGCACCCCTGGACAACCGAACACTGAAGCTTTCTTT.

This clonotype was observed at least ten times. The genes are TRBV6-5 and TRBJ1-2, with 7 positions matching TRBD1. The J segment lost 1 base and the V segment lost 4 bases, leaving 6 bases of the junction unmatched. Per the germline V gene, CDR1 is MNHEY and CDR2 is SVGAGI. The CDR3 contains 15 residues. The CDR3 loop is CASSWAGQSNYGYTF. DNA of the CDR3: TGTGCCAGCAGTTGGGCGGGACAGAGTAACTATGGCTACACCTTC.

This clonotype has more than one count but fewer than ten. CDR3 DNA sequence: TGCGCCAGCAGCTCCGGGGCCCTTAACTATGGCTACACCTTC. Translation gives CASSSGALNYGYTF. J is TRBJ1-2 and V is TRBV5-1, with D perhaps TRBD1 (5 bases). V lost 3 bases, J lost 1 base, and 10 bases lay in between. In germline, CDR1 is SGHRS, CDR2 YFSETQ. CDR3 length equals 14 residues.

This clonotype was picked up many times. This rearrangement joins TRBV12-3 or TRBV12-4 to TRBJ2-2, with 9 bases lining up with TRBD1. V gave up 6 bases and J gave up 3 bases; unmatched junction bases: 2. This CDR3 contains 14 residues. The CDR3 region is CASRRTGDTGELFF. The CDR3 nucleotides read TGTGCCAGCAGACGGACAGGGGACACCGGGGAGCTGTTTTTT.

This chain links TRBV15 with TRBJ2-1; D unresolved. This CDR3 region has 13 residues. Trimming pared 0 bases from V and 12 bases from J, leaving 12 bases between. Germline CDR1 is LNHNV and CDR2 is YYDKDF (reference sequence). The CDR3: CATSRDGAKGQFF. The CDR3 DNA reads TGTGCCACCAGCAGAGATGGTGCGAAGGGGCAGTTCTTC.

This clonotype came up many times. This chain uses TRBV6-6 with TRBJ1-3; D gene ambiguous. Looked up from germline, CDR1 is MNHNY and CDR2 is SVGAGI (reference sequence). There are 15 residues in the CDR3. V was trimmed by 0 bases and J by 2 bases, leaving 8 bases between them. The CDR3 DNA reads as TGTGCCAGCAGTTACTCGATTTCAGCTGGAAACACCATATATTTT. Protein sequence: CASSYSISAGNTIYF.

Here the CDR3 DNA reads TGTGCCACCAGCAGAGATCCAATGGACGAGCAGTACTTC. Translation gives CATSRDPMDEQYF. The chain recombines TRBV15 with TRBJ2-7; D is unresolved. CDR1 and CDR2 from the germline V gene are LNHNV and YYDKDF (reference sequence). The germline V and J ends were trimmed by 0 bases and 5 bases, with 8 bases remaining between them. This CDR3 region has 13 residues. The whole variable domain, filled in from reference TRBV15 and TRBJ2-7, reads DAMVIQNPRYQVTQFGKPVTLSCSQTLNHNVMYWYQQKSSQAPKLLFHYYDKDFNNEADTPDNFQSRRPNTSFCFLDIRSPGLGDTAMYLCATSRDPMDEQYFGPGTRLTVT.

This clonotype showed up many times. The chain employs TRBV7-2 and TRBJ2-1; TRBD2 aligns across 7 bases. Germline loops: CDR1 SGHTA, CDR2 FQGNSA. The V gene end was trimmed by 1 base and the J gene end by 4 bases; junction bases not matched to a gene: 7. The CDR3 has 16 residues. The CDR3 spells CASSLVRLAVYNEQFF. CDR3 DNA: TGTGCCAGCAGCTTAGTGCGTCTAGCGGTTTACAATGAGCAGTTCTTC.

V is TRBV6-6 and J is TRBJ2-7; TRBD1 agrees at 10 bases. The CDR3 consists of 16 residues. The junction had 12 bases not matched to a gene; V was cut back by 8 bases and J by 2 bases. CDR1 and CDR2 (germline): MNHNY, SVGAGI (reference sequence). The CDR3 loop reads CASSRDRGGRPYEQYF. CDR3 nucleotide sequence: TGTGCCAGCTCACGGGACAGGGGAGGGAGACCCTACGAGCAGTACTTC.